Here is one T cell receptor beta chain with its context. Its antigen is unidentified. Sequence at one end of the junction differs from germline and may be a read error. The record originates from a study of T cells in Graves' hyperthyroidism and ophthalmopathy. Findings and caveats of the study: A median 6.5 months before onset, the model predicted ophthalmopathy. Most thyroid clonotypes with frequency above 0.001 were detected in blood.

TCR beta CDR3 region amplification was performed from RNA transcripts. The TCR CDR3 first-round RT-PCR relied on the HTBI primer set. TCRdb itself ran the multiplex PCR reads through MiXCR, one entry per CDR3 protein. The profile shows 450,000 to 650,000 distinct CDR3 sequences, 13% to 15% of them singletons. This CDR3 contains 14 residues. CDR1 is GTSNPN, CDR2 SVGIG, per germline (reference sequence). The cohort's ophthalmopathy patients, a group with duration under 3 months, had a Clinical Activity Score of at least 3 and a NOSPECS grade of at least 4. It was uncontrolled infection, other autoimmune disease, pregnancy or lactation that excluded patients.

This chain joins TRBV30 and TRBJ2-2; TRBD1 or TRBD2 may be the D gene (5 bases each). Sequencing was done on a sample of blood. This clonotype was obtained from a woman younger than 30 with Graves' ophthalmopathy. This CDR3 is CAWSRARGTGELLF. The CDR3 DNA sequence: TGTGCCTGGAGTCGTGCCCGGGGCACCGGGGAGCTGCTTTTT.